The sequence of this T cell receptor (beta chain) was determined in a study of T cell responses to AZD1222 COVID-19 vaccine. Measured with immunoSEQ multiplex PCR; TCRdb has only the in-frame clones, and not every one. The table shows about 69,000 clones, with around four fifths occurring only once. Germline V gene lookup returns CDR1 SQVTM and CDR2 ANQGSEA. Trimming pared 6 bases from V and 5 bases from J, leaving 16 bases between. CDR3 length: 13 amino acids. The sequenced sample was peripheral blood, obtained 28 days after the second AZD1222 dose. The source of this sequence is an adult who received the AZD1222 COVID-19 vaccine. The chain has TRBV29-1 and TRBJ1-1; possible D gene TRBD1, 6 bases. CDR3 coding DNA: TGCAGCGTAGGGACCACCCAGGGGACTGAAGCTTTCTTT. It specifies CSVGTTQGTEAFF.